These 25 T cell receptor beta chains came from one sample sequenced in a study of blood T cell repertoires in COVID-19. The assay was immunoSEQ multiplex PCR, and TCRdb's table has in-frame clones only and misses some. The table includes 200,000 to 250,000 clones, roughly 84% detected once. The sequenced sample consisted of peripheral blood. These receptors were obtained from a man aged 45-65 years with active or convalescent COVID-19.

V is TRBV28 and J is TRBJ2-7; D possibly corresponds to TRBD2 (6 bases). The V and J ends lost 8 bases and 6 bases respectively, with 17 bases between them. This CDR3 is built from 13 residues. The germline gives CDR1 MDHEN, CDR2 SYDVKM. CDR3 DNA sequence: TGTGCCAGCTCCGAGGGACTCGAGCTCGAGCAGTACTTC. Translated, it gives CASSEGLELEQYF.

The CDR3 spells CASSSHSGQGYF. The CDR3 nucleotides read TGTGCCAGCAGCTCCCATTCCGGACAGGGGTACTTC. This chain joins TRBV11-2 and TRBJ2-7, with 8 positions matching TRBD1. There are 12 residues in the CDR3. Germline CDR1 SGHAT, CDR2 FQNNGV. Trimming took 4 bases from V and 12 from J; bases not matched to a gene: 8.

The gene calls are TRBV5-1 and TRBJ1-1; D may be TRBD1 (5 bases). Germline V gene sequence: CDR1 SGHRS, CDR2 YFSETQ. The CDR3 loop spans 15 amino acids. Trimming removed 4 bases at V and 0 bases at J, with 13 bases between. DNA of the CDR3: TGCGCCAGCAGCGCAGACAGCTTAATGAACACTGAAGCTTTCTTT. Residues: CASSADSLMNTEAFF.

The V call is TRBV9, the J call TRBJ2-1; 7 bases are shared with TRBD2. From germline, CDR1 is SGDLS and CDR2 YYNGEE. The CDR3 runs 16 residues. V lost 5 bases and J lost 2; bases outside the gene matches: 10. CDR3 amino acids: CASSYHVAGPYNEQFF. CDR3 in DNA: TGTGCCAGCAGTTACCACGTAGCGGGCCCCTACAATGAGCAGTTCTTC.

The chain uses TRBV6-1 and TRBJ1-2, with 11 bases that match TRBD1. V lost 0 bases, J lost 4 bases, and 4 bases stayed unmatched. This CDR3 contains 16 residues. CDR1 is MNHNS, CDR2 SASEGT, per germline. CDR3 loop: CASSEAGTGGGYGYTF. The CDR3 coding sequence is TGTGCCAGCAGTGAAGCGGGGACAGGGGGGGGCTATGGCTACACCTTC.

The CDR3, as DNA: TGTGCCAGCAGCATAAGCCAGGGGGGCCAAGAGACCCAGTACTTC. Protein sequence: CASSISQGGQETQYF. The chain recombines TRBV9 with TRBJ2-5; D might be TRBD1 (7 bases). Germline V gene sequence: CDR1 SGDLS, CDR2 YYNGEE. CDR3 length: 15 residues. Trimming took 4 bases from V and 1 from J, leaving 14 bases between them.

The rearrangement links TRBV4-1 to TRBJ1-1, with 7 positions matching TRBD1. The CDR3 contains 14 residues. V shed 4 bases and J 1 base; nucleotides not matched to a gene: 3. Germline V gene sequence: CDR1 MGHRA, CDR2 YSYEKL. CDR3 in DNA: TGCGCCAGCAGCCCGACAGGGAGGAACACTGAAGCTTTCTTT. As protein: CASSPTGRNTEAFF.

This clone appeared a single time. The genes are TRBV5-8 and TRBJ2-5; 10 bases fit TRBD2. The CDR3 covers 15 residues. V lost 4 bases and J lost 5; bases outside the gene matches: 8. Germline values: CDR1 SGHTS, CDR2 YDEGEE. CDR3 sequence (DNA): TGTGCCAGCAGCCCGGGACTAGCGAAGTGGGAGACCCAGTACTTC. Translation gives CASSPGLAKWETQYF.

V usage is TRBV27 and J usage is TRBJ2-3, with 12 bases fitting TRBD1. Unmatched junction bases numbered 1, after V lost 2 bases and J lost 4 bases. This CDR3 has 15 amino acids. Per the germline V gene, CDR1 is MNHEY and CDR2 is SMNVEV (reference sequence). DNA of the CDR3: TGTGCCAGCAGTTTAGGGACAGGGGGCGCAGATACGCAGTATTTT. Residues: CASSLGTGGADTQYF.

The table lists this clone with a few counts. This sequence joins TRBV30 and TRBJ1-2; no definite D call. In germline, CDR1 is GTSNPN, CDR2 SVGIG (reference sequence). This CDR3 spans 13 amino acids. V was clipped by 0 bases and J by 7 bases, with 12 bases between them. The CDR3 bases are TGTGCCTGGAGTGTACAGCCGGGAGGTGGCTACACCTTC. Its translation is CAWSVQPGGGYTF. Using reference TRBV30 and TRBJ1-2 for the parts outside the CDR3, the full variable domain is SQTIHQWPATLVQPVGSPLSLECTVEGTSNPNLYWYRQAAGRGLQLLFYSVGIGQISSEVPQNLSASRPQDRQFILSSKKLLLSDSGFYLCAWSVQPGGGYTFGSGTRLTVV.

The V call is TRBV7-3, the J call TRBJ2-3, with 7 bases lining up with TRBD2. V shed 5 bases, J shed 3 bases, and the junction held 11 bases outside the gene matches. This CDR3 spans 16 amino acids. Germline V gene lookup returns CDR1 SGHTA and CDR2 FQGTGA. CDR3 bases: TGTGCCAGCAGCCCTCGAGCGGGAAAAGGGACAGATACGCAGTATTTT. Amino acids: CASSPRAGKGTDTQYF.

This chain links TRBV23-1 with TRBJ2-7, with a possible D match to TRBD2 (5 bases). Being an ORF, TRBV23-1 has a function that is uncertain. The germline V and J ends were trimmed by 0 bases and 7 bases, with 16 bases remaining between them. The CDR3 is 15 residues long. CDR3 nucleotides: TGCGCCAGCAGTCAATCGGGCAGAAGAAGGACTGAGCAGTACGTC. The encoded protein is CASSQSGRRRTEQYV.

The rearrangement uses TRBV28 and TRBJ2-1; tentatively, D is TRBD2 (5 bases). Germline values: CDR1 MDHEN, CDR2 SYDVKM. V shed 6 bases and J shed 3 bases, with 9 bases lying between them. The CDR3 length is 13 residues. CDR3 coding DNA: TGTGCCAGCAGCTTGGAGGTCTACAATGAGCAGTTCTTC. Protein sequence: CASSLEVYNEQFF.

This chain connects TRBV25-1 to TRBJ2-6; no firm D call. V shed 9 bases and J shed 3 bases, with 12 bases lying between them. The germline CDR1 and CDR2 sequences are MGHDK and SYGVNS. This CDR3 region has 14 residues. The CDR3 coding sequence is TGTGCCAGTTCCTCGGTTGGTGGGGCCAACGTCCTGACTTTC. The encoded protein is CASSSVGGANVLTF. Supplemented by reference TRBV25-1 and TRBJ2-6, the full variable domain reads EADIYQTPRYLVIGTGKKITLECSQTMGHDKMYWYQQDPGMELHLIHYSYGVNSTEKGDLSSESTVSRIRTEHFPLTLESARPSHTSQYLCASSSVGGANVLTFGAGSRLTVL.

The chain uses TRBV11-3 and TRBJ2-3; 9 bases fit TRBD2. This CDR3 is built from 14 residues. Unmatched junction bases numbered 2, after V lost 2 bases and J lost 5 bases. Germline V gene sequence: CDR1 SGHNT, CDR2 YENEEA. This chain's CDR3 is CASSLRREGDTQYF. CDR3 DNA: TGTGCCAGCAGCTTAAGGCGGGAGGGAGATACGCAGTATTTT.

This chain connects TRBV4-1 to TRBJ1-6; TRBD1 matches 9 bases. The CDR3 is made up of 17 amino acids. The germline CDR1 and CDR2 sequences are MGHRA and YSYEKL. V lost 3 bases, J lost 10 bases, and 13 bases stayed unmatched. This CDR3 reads CASSHTAFRDRVSPLHF. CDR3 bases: TGCGCCAGCAGCCATACCGCGTTCCGGGACAGGGTATCACCCCTCCACTTT.

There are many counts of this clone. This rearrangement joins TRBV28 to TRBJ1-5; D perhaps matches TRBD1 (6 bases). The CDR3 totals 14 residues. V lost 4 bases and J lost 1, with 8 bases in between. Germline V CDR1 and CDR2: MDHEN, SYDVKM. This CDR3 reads CASSSRGSNQPQHF. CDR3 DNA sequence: TGTGCCAGCAGTTCCAGGGGCAGCAATCAGCCCCAGCATTTT.

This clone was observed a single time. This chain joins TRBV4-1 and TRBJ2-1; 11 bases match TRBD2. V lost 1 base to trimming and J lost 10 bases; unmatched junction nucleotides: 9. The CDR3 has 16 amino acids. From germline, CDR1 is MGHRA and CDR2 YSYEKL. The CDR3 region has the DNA TGCGCCAGCAGCCAAGTTGCCACTAGCGGGAGTTGGGAGCAGTTCTTC. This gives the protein CASSQVATSGSWEQFF.

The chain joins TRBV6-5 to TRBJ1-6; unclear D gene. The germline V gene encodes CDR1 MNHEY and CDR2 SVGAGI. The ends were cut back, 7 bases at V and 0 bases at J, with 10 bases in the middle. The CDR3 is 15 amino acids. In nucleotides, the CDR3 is TGTGCCAGCACCTACCAACTCTCCTATAATTCACCCCTCCACTTT. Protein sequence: CASTYQLSYNSPLHF.

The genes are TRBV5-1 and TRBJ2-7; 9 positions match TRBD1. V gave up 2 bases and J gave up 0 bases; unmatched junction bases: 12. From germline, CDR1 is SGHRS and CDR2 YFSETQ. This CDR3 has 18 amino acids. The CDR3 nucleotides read TGCGCCAGCAGCTTCCGGGACAGGGTTTTCCTTTTCTCCTACGAGCAGTACGTC. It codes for CASSFRDRVFLFSYEQYV.

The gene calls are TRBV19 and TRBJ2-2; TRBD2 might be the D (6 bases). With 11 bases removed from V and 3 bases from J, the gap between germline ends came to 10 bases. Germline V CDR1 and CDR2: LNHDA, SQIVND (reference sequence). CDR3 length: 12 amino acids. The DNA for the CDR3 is TGTGCCTCCCGGGGGTACACCGGGGAGCTGTTTTTT. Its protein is CASRGYTGELFF.

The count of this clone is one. For the CDR3, the DNA is TGTGCCAGCCAACTAGCGGGAGCCGAGACCCAGTACTTC. Translation gives CASQLAGAETQYF. This chain links TRBV2 with TRBJ2-5; TRBD2 aligns across 11 bases. Unmatched junction bases numbered 4, after V lost 8 bases and J lost 5 bases. This CDR3 is 13 amino acids long. CDR1 and CDR2 from the germline V gene are SNHLY and FYNNEI.

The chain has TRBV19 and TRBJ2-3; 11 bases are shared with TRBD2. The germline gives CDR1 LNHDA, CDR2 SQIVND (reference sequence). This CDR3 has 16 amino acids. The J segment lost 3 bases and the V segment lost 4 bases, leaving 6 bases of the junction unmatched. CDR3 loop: CASSNSGGADTDTQYF. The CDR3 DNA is TGTGCCAGTAGTAATAGCGGGGGGGCCGATACAGATACGCAGTATTTT. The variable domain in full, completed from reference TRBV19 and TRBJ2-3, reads DGGITQSPKYLFRKEGQNVTLSCEQNLNHDAMYWYRQDPGQGLRLIYYSQIVNDFQKGDIAEGYSVSREKKESFPLTVTSAQKNPTAFYLCASSNSGGADTDTQYFGPGTRLTVL.

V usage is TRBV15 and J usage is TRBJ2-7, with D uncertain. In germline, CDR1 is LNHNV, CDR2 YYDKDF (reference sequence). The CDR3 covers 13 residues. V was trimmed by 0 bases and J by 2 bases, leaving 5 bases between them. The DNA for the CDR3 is TGTGCCACCAGCAGAGATCCTGCCTACGAGCAGTACGTC. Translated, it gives CATSRDPAYEQYV.

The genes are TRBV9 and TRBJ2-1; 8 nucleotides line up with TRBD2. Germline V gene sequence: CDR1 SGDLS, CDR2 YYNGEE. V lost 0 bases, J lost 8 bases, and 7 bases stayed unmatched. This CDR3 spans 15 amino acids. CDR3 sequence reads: CASSVAGGPSYEQFF. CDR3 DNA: TGTGCCAGCAGCGTAGCGGGAGGGCCCTCCTATGAGCAGTTCTTC.